This TCR beta chain was recovered during a study of radiation and T cells in renal cell carcinoma. General observations from the study: Without pretreatment biopsies, baseline tumor clonotype presence was undetermined. From baseline, blood top tumor clonotypes peaked at 2 weeks post-radiation.

Germline trimming cut 4 bases from V and 4 bases from J; bases unmatched to any gene: 11. The CDR3 has 16 amino acids. Looked up from germline, CDR1 is MGHRA and CDR2 is YSYEKL. The time point denotes: blood 4 weeks post-SBRT, at nephrectomy. The sample's treatment: 15 Gy SBRT to primary tumor, nephrectomy 4 weeks later. Nephrectomy followed 15 Gy stereotactic body radiation by 4 weeks. Measured with immunoSEQ multiplex PCR; TCRdb has only the in-frame clones, and not every one. The sample includes approximately 92,000 clones, about 82% of them seen just once. On this clone: Its antigen is still unknown.

The clonotype was recovered from a man between 50 and 59 years old with renal cell carcinoma. V gene TRBV4-1 combines with J gene TRBJ2-3; TRBD1 matches 7 bases. The input for sequencing was blood, taken from a patient whose treatment included radiotherapy and nephrectomy. This CDR3 is CASSLRRQGVADTQYF. CDR3 nucleotides: TGCGCCAGCAGCCTGAGAAGACAGGGAGTTGCAGATACGCAGTATTTT.